The present entry profiles one T cell receptor beta chain with its context. Antigen specificity is unknown. The entry originates in a study of vaccination effects on CD4 cells after COVID-19. Peptide-pool stimulation followed by sequencing identified expanded antigen-specific CD4+ clonotypes in the ViraFEST assay. At the end of less than 12 days of culture, CD4+ T cells were isolated. All vaccine recipients tested negative for nucleocapsid antibodies and had never contracted SARS-CoV-2 infection. Culturing of under 2.5 million PBMC per well took place with approximately 10 IU/ml IL-2 and around 10 ug/ml peptides. CDR3 size: 18 residues. CDR1 is SGHNT and CDR2 is YYREEE in the germline V gene (reference sequence). The V end was cut by 4 bases, the J end by 1 base, with 20 bases between. This table comes from immunoSEQ multiplex PCR, and its TCRdb copy is limited to in-frame clones, with some not included. The data show tens of thousands of clones, with roughly four fifths seen just once and about 2.5% held by the top ten.

The sequencing used CD4+ T cells from PBMCs cultured with HCoV-229E spike peptides, collected before COVID-19 vaccination. V gene TRBV5-4 combines with J gene TRBJ1-4; TRBD1 might be the D (5 bases). This TCR came from a human donor who received a COVID-19 vaccine. The CDR3 DNA follows: TGTGCCAGCAGCACCGGGGGAGGGTTGGGCGGAACTAATGAAAAACTGTTTTTT. Amino acids: CASSTGGGLGGTNEKLFF. The entire variable domain, with the rest obtained from reference TRBV5-4 and TRBJ1-4, is as follows: ETGVTQSPTHLIKTRGQQVTLRCSSQSGHNTVSWYQQALGQGPQFIFQYYREEENGRGNFPPRFSGLQFPNYSSELNVNALELDDSALYLCASSTGGGLGGTNEKLFFGSGTQLSVL.